This is a list of T cell receptor beta chains from one sample in a study of blood T cell repertoires in COVID-19. Produced via immunoSEQ multiplex PCR; TCRdb's table is partial and in-frame only. The sample has about 170,000 clones, 85% seen once. Input material: peripheral blood. Receptors originate from a woman older than 75 with COVID-19, enrolled during active disease. The CDR3 runs from the conserved cysteine through the conserved F or W. The D gene is left open where the match is weak. Expanded clones get a size class; other rows say once, few or many, or leave the size out.

TRBD1	.	TRBV9	TRBJ2-3	TGTGCCAGCAGCGTAGTAGGGACAGGGACAGATACGCAGTATTTT	CASSVVGTGTDTQYF
.	.	TRBV7-9	TRBJ1-5	TGTGCCAGCAGCTTAGACAGGGTCGGGCCCCAGCATTTT	CASSLDRVGPQHF
.	.	TRBV3-1/TRBV3-2	TRBJ2-3	TGTGCCAGCAGCGGAACAGGGAGGGCAGATACGCAGTATTTT	CASSGTGRADTQYF
.	.	TRBV6-5	TRBJ1-3	TGTGCCAGCAGACCTCGCGCGTCTGGAAACACCATATATTTT	CASRPRASGNTIYF
.	.	TRBV28	TRBJ2-7	TGTGCCAGCAGTCCACCGCGGGGGCTCAACGAGCAGTACTTC	CASSPPRGLNEQYF
.	few	TRBV9	TRBJ2-2	TGTGCCAGCAGCGCAGGAGTAGGGGCGTCCGGGGAGCTGTTTTTT	CASSAGVGASGELFF
.	.	TRBV7-7	TRBJ2-7	TGTGCTAGCAGCTTAGGCCCCGAGGCCTACGAGCAGTACTTC	CASSLGPEAYEQYF
TRBD1	.	TRBV6-5	TRBJ2-7	TGTGCCAGCAGCGACCACAGGGGGCGCGTCCTCGAGCAGTACTTC	CASSDHRGRVLEQYF
.	.	TRBV19	TRBJ1-1	TGTGCCAGTCGAAAACAGGGAAACACTGAAGCTTTCTTT	CASRKQGNTEAFF
.	.	TRBV6-5	TRBJ1-3	TGTGCCAGCAAGACACCCTCTGGAAACACCATATATTTT	CASKTPSGNTIYF
TRBD2	.	TRBV7-9	TRBJ2-7	TGTGCCAGCAGCTTAGCACGGGGGGACTACGAGCAGTACTTC	CASSLARGDYEQYF